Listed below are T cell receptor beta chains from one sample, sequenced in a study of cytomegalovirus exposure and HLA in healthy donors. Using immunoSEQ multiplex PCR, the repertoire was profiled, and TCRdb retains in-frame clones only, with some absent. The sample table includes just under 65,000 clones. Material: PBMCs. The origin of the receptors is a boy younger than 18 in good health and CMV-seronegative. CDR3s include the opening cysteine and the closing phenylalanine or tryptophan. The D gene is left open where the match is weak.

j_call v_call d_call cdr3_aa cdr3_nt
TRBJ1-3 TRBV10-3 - CAIRSDRYTGNTIYF TGTGCCATCAGGTCTGACAGATACACTGGAAACACCATATATTTT
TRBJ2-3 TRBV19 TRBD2 CASSIATSGAPRDTQYF TGTGCCAGTAGTATCGCGACTAGCGGAGCCCCAAGAGATACGCAGTATTTT
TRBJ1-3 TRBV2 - CASSSGNTIYF TGTGCCAGCTCCAGTGGAAACACCATATATTTT
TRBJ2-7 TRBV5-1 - CASRTGHLYEQYF TGCGCCAGCAGAACGGGACACCTCTACGAGCAGTACTTC
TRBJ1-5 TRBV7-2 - CASSAQGDQPQHF TGTGCCAGCAGCGCACAGGGAGATCAGCCCCAGCATTTT
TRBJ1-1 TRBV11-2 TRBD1 CASNLGQIEAFF TGTGCCAGCAACTTGGGACAGATTGAAGCTTTCTTT
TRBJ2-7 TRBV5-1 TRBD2 CASSFLPTSGTYEQYF TGCGCCAGCAGCTTCCTGCCAACTAGCGGTACCTACGAGCAGTACTTC
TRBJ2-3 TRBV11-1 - CASSTNGIDTQYF TGTGCCAGCAGCACAAACGGGATCGATACGCAGTATTTT
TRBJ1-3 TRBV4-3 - CASSPRGGSSGNTIYF TGCGCCAGCAGCCCGCGGGGGGGGTCCTCTGGAAACACCATATATTTT
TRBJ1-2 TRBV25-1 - CASSRSGGMSNYGYTF TGTGCCAGCAGTCGGTCCGGGGGAATGAGCAACTATGGCTACACCTTC
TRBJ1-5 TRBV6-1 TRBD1 CASSEMGQYSQPQHF TGTGCCAGCAGTGAAATGGGACAGTACAGTCAGCCCCAGCATTTT
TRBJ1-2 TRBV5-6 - CASSFETDNYGYTF TGTGCCAGCAGCTTTGAGACAGATAACTATGGCTACACCTTC
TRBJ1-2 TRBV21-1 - CASKGQNYGYTF TGTGCCAGCAAGGGACAGAACTATGGCTACACCTTC
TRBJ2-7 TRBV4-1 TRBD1 CATSHLPGQGEKNAYEQYF TGCGCCACCTCCCACCTCCCGGGACAGGGCGAAAAGAATGCCTACGAGCAGTACTTC
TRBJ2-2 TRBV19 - CASTTLGSAGTGELFF TGTGCCAGTACCACCCTAGGGAGCGCGGGAACCGGGGAGCTGTTTTTT